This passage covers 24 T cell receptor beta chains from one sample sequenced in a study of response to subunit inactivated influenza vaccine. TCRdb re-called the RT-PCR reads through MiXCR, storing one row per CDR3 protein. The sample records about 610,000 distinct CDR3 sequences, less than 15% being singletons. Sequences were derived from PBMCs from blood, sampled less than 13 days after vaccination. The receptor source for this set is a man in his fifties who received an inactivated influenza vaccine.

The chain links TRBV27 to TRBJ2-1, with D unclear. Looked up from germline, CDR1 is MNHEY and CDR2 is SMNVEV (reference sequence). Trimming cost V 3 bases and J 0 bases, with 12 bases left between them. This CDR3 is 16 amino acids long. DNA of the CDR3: TGTGCCAGCAGTTTCTTCGGGTTTAGCTCCTACAATGAGCAGTTCTTC. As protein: CASSFFGFSSYNEQFF.

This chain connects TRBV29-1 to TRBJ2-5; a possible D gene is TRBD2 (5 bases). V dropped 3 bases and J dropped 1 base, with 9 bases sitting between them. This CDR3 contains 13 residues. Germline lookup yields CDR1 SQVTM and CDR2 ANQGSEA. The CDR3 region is CSVERRAQETQYF. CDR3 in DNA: TGCAGCGTTGAGCGGCGGGCCCAAGAGACCCAGTACTTC.

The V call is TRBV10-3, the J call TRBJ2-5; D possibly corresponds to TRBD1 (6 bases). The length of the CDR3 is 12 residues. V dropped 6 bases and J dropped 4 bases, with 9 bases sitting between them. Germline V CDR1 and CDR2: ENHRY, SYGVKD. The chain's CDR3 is CAIRTGPETQYF. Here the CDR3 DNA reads TGTGCCATCAGGACAGGACCAGAGACCCAGTACTTC.

The CDR3: CATSRGAGEHNEQFF. In DNA, the CDR3 is TGTGCCACCAGTCGCGGGGCAGGGGAACACAATGAGCAGTTCTTC. The chain has TRBV24-1 and TRBJ2-1; either TRBD1 or TRBD2 may fit D (6 bases each). V lost 6 bases and J 5 bases, leaving 16 bases between the germline ends. Germline assignment: CDR1 KGHDR and CDR2 SFDVKD. The length of the CDR3 is 15 residues.

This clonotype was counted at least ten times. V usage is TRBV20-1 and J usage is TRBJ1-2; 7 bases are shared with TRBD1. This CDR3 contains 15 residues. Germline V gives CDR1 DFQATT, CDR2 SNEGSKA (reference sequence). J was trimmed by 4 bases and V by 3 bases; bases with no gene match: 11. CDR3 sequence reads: CSASPRGGSLYGYTF. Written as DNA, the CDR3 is TGCAGTGCTAGTCCCCGAGGGGGCAGCCTCTATGGCTACACCTTC.

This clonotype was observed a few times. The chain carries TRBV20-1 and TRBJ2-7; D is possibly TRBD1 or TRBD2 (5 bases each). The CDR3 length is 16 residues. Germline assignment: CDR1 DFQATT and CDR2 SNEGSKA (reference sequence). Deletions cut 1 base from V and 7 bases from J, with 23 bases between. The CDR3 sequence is CSARGFRDASLIEQYF. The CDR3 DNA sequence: TGCAGTGCTAGAGGATTCCGGGACGCCTCATTAATTGAGCAGTACTTC.

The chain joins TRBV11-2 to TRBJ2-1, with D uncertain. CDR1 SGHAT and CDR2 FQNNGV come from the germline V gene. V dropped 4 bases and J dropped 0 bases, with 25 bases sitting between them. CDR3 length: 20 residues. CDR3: CASSSPMIRRQPSSYNEQFF. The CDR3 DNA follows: TGTGCCAGCAGCTCTCCCATGATTCGACGGCAACCGAGCTCCTACAATGAGCAGTTCTTC.

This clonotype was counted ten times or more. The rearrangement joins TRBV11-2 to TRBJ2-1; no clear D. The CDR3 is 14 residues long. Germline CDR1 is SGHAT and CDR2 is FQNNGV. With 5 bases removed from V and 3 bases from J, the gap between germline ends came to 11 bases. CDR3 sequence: CASSIRVGYNEQFF. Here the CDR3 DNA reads TGTGCCAGCAGCATCCGGGTCGGCTACAATGAGCAGTTCTTC.

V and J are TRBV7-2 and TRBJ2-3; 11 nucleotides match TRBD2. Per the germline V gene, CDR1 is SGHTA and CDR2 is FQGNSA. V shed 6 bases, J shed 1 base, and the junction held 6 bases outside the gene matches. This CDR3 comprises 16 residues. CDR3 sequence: CASRRLAGFGTDTQYF. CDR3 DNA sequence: TGTGCCAGCAGACGACTAGCGGGGTTTGGCACAGATACGCAGTATTTT.

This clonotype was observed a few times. As DNA, the CDR3 is TGCGCCAGCGAGCCTGGGGCGGACCAAGAGACCCAGTACTTC. Its translation is CASEPGADQETQYF. The chain couples TRBV5-1 to TRBJ2-5; a weak D match, TRBD1 (5 bases). Germline CDR1 is SGHRS and CDR2 is YFSETQ. Trimming removed 7 bases at V and 0 bases at J, with 13 bases between. The CDR3 length is 14 residues.

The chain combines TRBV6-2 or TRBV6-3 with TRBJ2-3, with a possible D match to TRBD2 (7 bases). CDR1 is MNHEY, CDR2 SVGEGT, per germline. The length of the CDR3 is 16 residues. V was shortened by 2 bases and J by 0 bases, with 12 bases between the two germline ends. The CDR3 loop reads CASSYGGALSTDTQYF. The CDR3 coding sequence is TGTGCCAGCAGTTACGGGGGGGCACTTAGCACAGATACGCAGTATTTT.

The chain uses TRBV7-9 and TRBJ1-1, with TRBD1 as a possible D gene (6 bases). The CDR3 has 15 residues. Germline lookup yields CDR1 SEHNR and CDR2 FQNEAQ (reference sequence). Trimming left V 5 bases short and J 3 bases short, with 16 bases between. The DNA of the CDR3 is TGTGCCAGCAGCCTACCTCGGGGGGCGTACACTGAAGCTTTCTTT. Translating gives CASSLPRGAYTEAFF.

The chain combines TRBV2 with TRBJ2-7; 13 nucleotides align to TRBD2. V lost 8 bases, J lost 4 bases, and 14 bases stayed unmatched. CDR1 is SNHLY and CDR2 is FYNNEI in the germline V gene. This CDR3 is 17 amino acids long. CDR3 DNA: TGTGCCAGCGGCGTATCCGGGACTAGCGGGAAGCGGTACGAGCAGTACTTC. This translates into CASGVSGTSGKRYEQYF.

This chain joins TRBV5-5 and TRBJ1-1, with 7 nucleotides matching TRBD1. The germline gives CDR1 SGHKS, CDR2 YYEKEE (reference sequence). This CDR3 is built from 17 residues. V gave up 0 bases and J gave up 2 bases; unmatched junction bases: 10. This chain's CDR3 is CASSLVVLTGANTEAFF. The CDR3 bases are TGTGCCAGCAGCTTGGTGGTCCTCACAGGGGCTAACACTGAAGCTTTCTTT.

The CDR3 DNA sequence: TGCAGTGCTAGAGATCCAGAGGACTATGGCTACACCTTC. Translated, it gives CSARDPEDYGYTF. V gene TRBV20-1 combines with J gene TRBJ1-2; no definite D call. This CDR3 contains 13 residues. Per germline, CDR1 DFQATT and CDR2 SNEGSKA (reference sequence). V lost 0 bases, J lost 3 bases, and 8 bases lay in between.

The CDR3 DNA is TGCGCCAGCAGCTTGGAAGACAGGGCCATATATGGCTACACCTTC. Translated, it gives CASSLEDRAIYGYTF. The V gene is TRBV5-1, the J gene TRBJ1-2; 7 bases match TRBD1. This CDR3 comprises 15 residues. The V and J ends lost 0 bases and 5 bases, in that order; junction bases with no gene match: 7. In germline, CDR1 is SGHRS, CDR2 YFSETQ.

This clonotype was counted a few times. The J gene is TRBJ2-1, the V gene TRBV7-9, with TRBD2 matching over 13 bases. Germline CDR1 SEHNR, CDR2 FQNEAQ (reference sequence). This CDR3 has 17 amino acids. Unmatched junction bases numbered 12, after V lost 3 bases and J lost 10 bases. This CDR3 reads CASSLGGTSGIAREQFF. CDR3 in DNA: TGTGCCAGCAGCTTGGGCGGGACTAGCGGGATTGCAAGGGAGCAGTTCTTC.

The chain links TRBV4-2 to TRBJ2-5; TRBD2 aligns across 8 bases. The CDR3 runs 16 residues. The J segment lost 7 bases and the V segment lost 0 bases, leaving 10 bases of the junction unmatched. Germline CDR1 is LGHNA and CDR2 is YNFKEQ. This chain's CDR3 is CASSQDSDGRARTQYF. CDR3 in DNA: TGTGCCAGCAGCCAAGATTCGGACGGGAGGGCCCGGACCCAGTACTTC.

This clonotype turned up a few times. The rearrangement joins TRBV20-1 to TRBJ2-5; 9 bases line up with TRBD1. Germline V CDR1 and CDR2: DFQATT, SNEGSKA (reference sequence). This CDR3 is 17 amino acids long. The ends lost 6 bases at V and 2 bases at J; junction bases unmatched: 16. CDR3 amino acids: CSAAALGQGLPQETQYF. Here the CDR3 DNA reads TGCAGTGCCGCCGCACTGGGACAGGGCCTCCCTCAAGAGACCCAGTACTTC.

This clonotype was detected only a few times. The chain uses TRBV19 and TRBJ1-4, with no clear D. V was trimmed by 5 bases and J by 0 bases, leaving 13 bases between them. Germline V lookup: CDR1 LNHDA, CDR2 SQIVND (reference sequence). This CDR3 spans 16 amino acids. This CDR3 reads CASSLEPQATNEKLFF. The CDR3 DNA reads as TGTGCCAGTAGTCTCGAACCCCAGGCAACTAATGAAAAACTGTTTTTT.

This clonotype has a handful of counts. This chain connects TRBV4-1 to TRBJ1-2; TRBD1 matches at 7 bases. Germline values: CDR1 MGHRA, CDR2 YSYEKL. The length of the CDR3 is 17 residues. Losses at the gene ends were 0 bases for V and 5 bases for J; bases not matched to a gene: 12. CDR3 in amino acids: CASSQEFPTDRDYGYTF. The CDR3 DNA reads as TGCGCCAGCAGCCAAGAATTCCCGACAGACAGGGATTATGGCTACACCTTC.

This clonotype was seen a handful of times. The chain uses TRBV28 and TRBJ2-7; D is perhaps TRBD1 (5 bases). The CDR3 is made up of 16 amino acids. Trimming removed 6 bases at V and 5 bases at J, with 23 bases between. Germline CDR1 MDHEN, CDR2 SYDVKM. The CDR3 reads CASRGIDSSYVHEQYF. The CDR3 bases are TGTGCCAGCAGGGGGATAGACAGTTCCTATGTCCACGAGCAGTACTTC. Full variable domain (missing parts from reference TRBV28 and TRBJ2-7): DVKVTQSSRYLVKRTGEKVFLECVQDMDHENMFWYRQDPGLGLRLIYFSYDVKMKEKGDIPEGYSVSREKKERFSLILESASTNQTSMYLCASRGIDSSYVHEQYFGPGTRLTVT.

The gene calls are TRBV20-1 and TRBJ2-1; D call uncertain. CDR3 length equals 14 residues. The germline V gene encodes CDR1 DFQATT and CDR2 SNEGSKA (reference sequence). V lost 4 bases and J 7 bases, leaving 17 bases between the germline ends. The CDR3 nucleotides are TGCAGTGCTAAGTTGGCCCCTTCGCTTAATGAGCAGTTCTTC. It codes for CSAKLAPSLNEQFF.

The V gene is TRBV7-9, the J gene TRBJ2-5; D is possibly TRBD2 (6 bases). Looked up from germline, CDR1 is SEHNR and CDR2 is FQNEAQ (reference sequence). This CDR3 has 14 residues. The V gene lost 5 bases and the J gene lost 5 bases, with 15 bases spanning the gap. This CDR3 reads CASSQEGRRETQYF. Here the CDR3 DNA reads TGTGCCAGCAGCCAGGAGGGCCGTCGGGAGACCCAGTACTTC.